The 9 T cell receptor beta chains below all came from one sample that was sequenced in a study of blood T cell repertoires in COVID-19. Generated by immunoSEQ multiplex PCR, the TCRdb table keeps only in-frame clones and is missing some. The data hold just under 90,000 clones, with more than 70% observed a single time. The sequenced sample consisted of peripheral blood. The receptors here all came from a woman aged 80 or over with acute or convalescent COVID-19.

The V gene is TRBV6-2 or TRBV6-3, the J gene TRBJ1-5; 7 bases match TRBD1. With 5 bases clipped from V and 4 bases from J, the junction kept 14 bases outside the gene matches. Germline V gene lookup returns CDR1 MNHEY and CDR2 SVGEGT. The CDR3 spans 17 residues. CDR3 sequence reads: CASSPRTGGLVNQPQHF. The CDR3 coding sequence is TGTGCCAGCAGTCCCCGGACAGGAGGCCTTGTGAATCAGCCCCAGCATTTT.

The V call is TRBV5-5, the J call TRBJ2-3; D unresolved. The CDR3 consists of 15 residues. Germline lookup yields CDR1 SGHKS and CDR2 YYEKEE (reference sequence). Trimming pared 7 bases from V and 1 base from J, leaving 16 bases between. The CDR3 DNA follows: TGTGCCAGCTGCCCGGTGGGCTGGGGCACAGATACGCAGTATTTT. This gives the protein CASCPVGWGTDTQYF.

The rearrangement joins TRBV3-1 (or the pseudogene TRBV3-2) to TRBJ1-2, with 7 bases matching TRBD1. CDR3 length: 14 residues. V shed 4 bases and J 4 bases; nucleotides not matched to a gene: 6. Germline V lookup: CDR1 LGHDT, CDR2 YNNKEL (reference sequence). CDR3 protein: CASSLRGLSYGYTF. DNA for the CDR3: TGTGCCAGCAGCCTCAGGGGGTTAAGCTATGGCTACACCTTC.

V usage is TRBV18 and J usage is TRBJ1-1; the D gene is possibly TRBD1 (5 bases). Germline V CDR1 and CDR2: KGHSH, LQKENI. The CDR3 totals 17 residues. The germline V and J ends were trimmed by 3 bases and 0 bases, with 17 bases remaining between them. CDR3 residues: CASSPQRGGYVNTEAFF. CDR3 in DNA: TGTGCCAGCTCACCGCAAAGGGGCGGTTATGTGAACACTGAAGCTTTCTTT.

The count of this clone is one. The chain links TRBV7-9 to TRBJ2-5; D unclear. CDR1 is SEHNR and CDR2 is FQNEAQ in the germline V gene (reference sequence). Trimming left V 6 bases short and J 5 bases short, with 19 bases between. This CDR3 is built from 15 residues. The CDR3 protein is CASSSWVGRRETQYF. DNA of the CDR3: TGTGCCAGCAGTTCCTGGGTCGGTCGCAGGGAGACCCAGTACTTC.

This chain joins TRBV5-1 and TRBJ2-3; 11 nucleotides agree with TRBD2. The CDR3 totals 17 residues. Germline values: CDR1 SGHRS, CDR2 YFSETQ. V was pared by 3 bases and J by 0 bases, with 6 bases of the junction left unmatched. CDR3 region: CASSWKVAGGSTDTQYF. The CDR3 bases are TGCGCCAGCAGCTGGAAGGTAGCGGGGGGGAGCACAGATACGCAGTATTTT.

The gene calls are TRBV12-3 or TRBV12-4 and TRBJ2-1; 11 bases align to TRBD2. The CDR3 totals 12 residues. J gave up 12 bases and V 5 bases, and 3 bases lay outside the gene matches. The CDR3 reads CASSRLAGRQFF. CDR3 in DNA: TGTGCCAGCAGTAGACTAGCGGGGCGGCAGTTCTTC.

This clone was counted a single time. The V and J genes are TRBV3-1 (or the pseudogene TRBV3-2) and TRBJ2-1; tentative D call: TRBD1 (6 bases). Trimming shortened V by 5 bases and J by 3 bases, and 14 bases separated the two germline ends. Germline V gene sequence: CDR1 LGHDT, CDR2 YNNKEL (reference sequence). The CDR3 has 15 residues. CDR3 bases: TGTGCCAGCAGCGGGGGCCCTGGGGGCTACAATGAGCAGTTCTTC. Protein: CASSGGPGGYNEQFF.

The chain recombines TRBV27 with TRBJ1-1, with 11 bases identical to TRBD1. Germline V lookup: CDR1 MNHEY, CDR2 SMNVEV (reference sequence). Trimming cost V 3 bases and J 5 bases; bases outside gene matches: 2. The CDR3 runs to 14 residues. CDR3 in amino acids: CASSLDRGRTEAFF. CDR3 in DNA: TGTGCCAGCAGTTTGGACAGGGGGCGAACTGAAGCTTTCTTT.